The 25 T cell receptor beta chains reported below all come from one sample, sequenced in a study of early T cells in non-severe SARS-CoV-2 infection. One entry per CDR3 protein results from TCRdb running MiXCR on the 5' RACE reads. The data contain some 80,000 distinct CDR3 sequences, more than 4% of them seen just once; the ten biggest clones take up under 8%. The sequencing here drew on whole blood, taken at baseline. The receptors originated from an adult who was a healthcare worker with PCR-confirmed SARS-CoV-2 infection or an uninfected control (not recorded which).

This rearrangement joins TRBV5-1 to TRBJ2-2; D perhaps matches TRBD2 (6 bases). This CDR3 has 15 amino acids. Trimming stripped 7 bases from V and 1 base from J, with 14 bases between. In germline, CDR1 is SGHRS, CDR2 YFSETQ. The CDR3 nucleotides read TGCGCCAGCGCACTCGGAGGGTTGAACACCGGGGAGCTGTTTTTT. Translated: CASALGGLNTGELFF.

J is TRBJ1-6 and V is TRBV11-2; D remains unclear. CDR1 and CDR2 from the germline V gene are SGHAT and FQNNGV. This CDR3 spans 16 amino acids. Trimming took 4 bases from V and 5 from J, leaving 15 bases between them. CDR3 nucleotide sequence: TGTGCCAGCAGCTCTAACCGGCAACCCAATAATTCACCCCTCCACTTT. Its protein product is CASSSNRQPNNSPLHF.

This clonotype ranks as medium-sized. The J gene is TRBJ2-7, the V gene TRBV7-3, with a possible D match to TRBD2 (5 bases). Looked up from germline, CDR1 is SGHTA and CDR2 is FQGTGA. CDR3 length: 13 residues. V lost 4 bases, J lost 3 bases, and 10 bases lay in between. DNA of the CDR3: TGTGCCAGCAGCTCAAGCGGAATCTACGAGCAGTACTTC. Translating it yields CASSSSGIYEQYF. The complete variable domain, with remaining parts taken from reference TRBV7-3 and TRBJ2-7, reads GAGVSQTPSNKVTEKGKYVELRCDPISGHTALYWYRQSLGQGPEFLIYFQGTGAADDSGLPNDRFFAVRPEGSVSTLKIQRTERGDSAVYLCASSSSGIYEQYFGPGTRLTVT.

The chain has TRBV14 and TRBJ2-3; D gene uncertain. The CDR3 is 16 amino acids. V lost 0 bases and J lost 9, with 19 bases in between. Germline V gene lookup returns CDR1 SGHDN and CDR2 FVKESK. CDR3 region: CASSQDRLAARTTQYF. CDR3 nucleotides: TGTGCCAGCAGCCAAGATAGGTTAGCAGCCCGGACCACGCAGTATTTT.

This clonotype was counted only a few times. The gene calls are TRBV5-1 and TRBJ1-1; 7 bases match TRBD1. CDR1 and CDR2 (germline): SGHRS, YFSETQ. The V segment lost 1 base and the J segment 1 base; nucleotides outside the gene matches: 10. The CDR3 runs 17 residues. The CDR3 nucleotides are TGCGCCAGCAGCTTGACAGGGGCGATCCTACCGAACACTGAAGCTTTCTTT. This codes for CASSLTGAILPNTEAFF.

This clonotype was counted only a few times. This chain joins TRBV9 and TRBJ2-7; 12 positions match TRBD2. The J segment lost 4 bases and the V segment lost 0 bases, leaving 5 bases of the junction unmatched. The CDR3 runs 16 residues. The germline V gene encodes CDR1 SGDLS and CDR2 YYNGEE. CDR3 nucleotide sequence: TGTGCCAGCAGCGTAGGGCCTAGCGGGAGGGAATACGAGCAGTACTTC. Protein sequence: CASSVGPSGREYEQYF.

This clonotype came up many times. This chain uses TRBV24-1 with TRBJ2-2; 13 bases line up with TRBD2. This CDR3 comprises 17 residues. CDR1 and CDR2 (germline): KGHDR, SFDVKD. Trimming cost V 8 bases and J 4 bases; bases outside gene matches: 9. The CDR3 DNA reads TGTGCCACCACCGAAGGGACTAGCGGGACGTCCACCGGGGAGCTGTTTTTT. Its translation is CATTEGTSGTSTGELFF.

This clonotype was recorded a few times. J is TRBJ2-1 and V is TRBV9; a possible D gene is TRBD2 (5 bases). The V and J ends lost 0 bases and 8 bases respectively, with 18 bases between them. The CDR3 extends over 16 amino acids. Germline lookup yields CDR1 SGDLS and CDR2 YYNGEE. The CDR3 bases are TGTGCCAGCAGCGTAGCTCCAGCGGAGTTTCTGGATGAGCAGTTCTTC. The encoded protein is CASSVAPAEFLDEQFF.

The chain carries TRBV9 and TRBJ2-1; D is ambiguous. Germline CDR1 and CDR2: SGDLS and YYNGEE. The CDR3 consists of 16 residues. Deletions cut 1 base from V and 1 base from J, with 12 bases between. The CDR3 region is CASSVLAQGSYNEQFF. CDR3 in DNA: TGTGCCAGCAGCGTATTGGCTCAAGGATCCTACAATGAGCAGTTCTTC.

This clonotype was counted at least ten times. The chain uses TRBV12-3 or TRBV12-4 and TRBJ1-2; 9 bases line up with TRBD1. The CDR3 sequence is 14 residues long. Trimming took 5 bases from V and 4 from J; bases not matched to a gene: 5. In DNA form, the CDR3 reads TGTGCCAGCAGTCATCCGGGACAGGGCTATGGCTACACCTTC. It is translated as CASSHPGQGYGYTF.

The sample holds many counts of this clonotype. The rearrangement links TRBV20-1 to TRBJ1-6, with D perhaps TRBD1 (5 bases). The length of the CDR3 is 16 residues. The germline V gene has CDR1 DFQATT and CDR2 SNEGSKA (reference sequence). Trimming pared 0 bases from V and 7 bases from J, leaving 16 bases between. Written as DNA, the CDR3 is TGCAGTGCTAGAGAGGGCGTCAGGGTCTCAAATTCACCCCTCCACTTT. Protein sequence: CSAREGVRVSNSPLHF.

V gene TRBV11-2 combines with J gene TRBJ2-7; a weak D match, TRBD2 (5 bases). The CDR3 covers 15 residues. Trimming took 5 bases from V and 1 from J, leaving 15 bases between them. Germline loops: CDR1 SGHAT, CDR2 FQNNGV. The CDR3 reads CASSPGSEPSYEQYF. The CDR3 DNA is TGTGCCAGCAGCCCGGGGTCCGAGCCTTCCTACGAGCAGTACTTC.

This chain links TRBV28 with TRBJ2-7; 9 bases are shared with TRBD1. V lost 8 bases to trimming and J lost 4 bases; unmatched junction nucleotides: 9. From germline, CDR1 is MDHEN and CDR2 SYDVKM. The CDR3 has 14 residues. The CDR3 here is CASGKTGGNYEQYF. The CDR3 DNA sequence: TGTGCCAGCGGTAAGACAGGGGGAAATTACGAGCAGTACTTC.

The sample holds many counts of this clonotype. CDR3 nucleotide sequence: TGTGCCAGTATTCCGGGACTAGCGGGATCGGGAACCGGGGAGCTGTTTTTT. Its protein is CASIPGLAGSGTGELFF. J is TRBJ2-2 and V is TRBV19; TRBD2 aligns across 13 bases. Losses at the gene ends were 7 bases for V and 5 bases for J; bases not matched to a gene: 10. This CDR3 has 17 residues. Looked up from germline, CDR1 is LNHDA and CDR2 is SQIVND (reference sequence).

The sample holds a few counts of this clonotype. The chain has TRBV5-1 and TRBJ2-7, with 8 nucleotides matching TRBD2. The CDR3 contains 15 residues. The V segment lost 0 bases and the J segment 3 bases; nucleotides outside the gene matches: 5. CDR1 and CDR2 from the germline V gene are SGHRS and YFSETQ. CDR3 protein: CASSLAGTRDYEQYF. CDR3 bases: TGCGCCAGCAGCTTGGCCGGGACTAGAGACTACGAGCAGTACTTC.

In this sample, this clonotype turned up many times. V gene TRBV9 combines with J gene TRBJ2-1; the D is unclear. This CDR3 spans 12 amino acids. The ends were cut back, 3 bases at V and 10 bases at J, with 11 bases in the middle. CDR1 is SGDLS and CDR2 is YYNGEE in the germline V gene. The DNA of the CDR3 is TGTGCCAGCAGCGGTTCACGTGGGGAGCAGTTCTTC. Its protein product is CASSGSRGEQFF.

This clonotype came up many times. This chain joins TRBV2 and TRBJ2-2; perhaps TRBD2 as D (5 bases). V was pared by 5 bases and J by 1 base, with 8 bases between. The CDR3 runs to 14 residues. Germline CDR1 reads SNHLY; CDR2 reads FYNNEI. The CDR3 DNA reads as TGTGCCAGCAGTTTGAGGGTGAACACCGGGGAGCTGTTTTTT. It codes for CASSLRVNTGELFF. The whole variable domain, filled in from reference TRBV2 and TRBJ2-2, reads EPEVTQTPSHQVTQMGQEVILRCVPISNHLYFYWYRQILGQKVEFLVSFYNNEISEKSEIFDDQFSVERPDGSNFTLKIRSTKLEDSAMYFCASSLRVNTGELFFGEGSRLTVL.

This clonotype occurred many times. The V call is TRBV7-6, the J call TRBJ1-1, with 9 nucleotides matching TRBD1. The CDR3 has 16 amino acids. J lost 0 bases, V lost 5 bases, and 7 bases had no gene match. CDR1 is SGHVS and CDR2 is FNYEAQ in the germline V gene. CDR3 in amino acids: CASSLWTGAMNTEAFF. The CDR3, as DNA: TGTGCCAGCAGCCTATGGACAGGGGCCATGAACACTGAAGCTTTCTTT. Based on the CDR3 plus reference TRBV7-6 and TRBJ1-1, the full variable domain is GAGVSQSPRYKVTKRGQDVALRCDPISGHVSLYWYRQALGQGPEFLTYFNYEAQQDKSGLPNDRFSAERPEGSISTLTIQRTEQRDSAMYRCASSLWTGAMNTEAFFGQGTRLTVV.

Only a few counts were recorded for this clonotype. This chain uses TRBV19 with TRBJ2-1; D remains ambiguous. The CDR3 runs 15 residues. CDR1 is LNHDA, CDR2 SQIVND, per germline (reference sequence). Trimming removed 5 bases at V and 0 bases at J, with 11 bases between. DNA for the CDR3: TGTGCCAGTAGTCCAGACGAGAGCTCCTACAATGAGCAGTTCTTC. It yields the protein CASSPDESSYNEQFF.

This clonotype was detected only a few times. The V call is TRBV20-1, the J call TRBJ2-1; D assignment may be TRBD1 or TRBD2 (5 bases each). Germline assignment: CDR1 DFQATT and CDR2 SNEGSKA (reference sequence). With 0 bases removed from V and 5 bases from J, the gap between germline ends came to 17 bases. This CDR3 comprises 16 residues. The CDR3 sequence: CSARDGAVGVNNEQFF. CDR3 nucleotides: TGCAGTGCTAGAGATGGTGCGGTGGGGGTTAACAATGAGCAGTTCTTC.

The gene calls are TRBV9 and TRBJ2-3; 8 bases agree with TRBD2. This CDR3 is 15 amino acids long. The V gene end was trimmed by 4 bases and the J gene end by 4 bases; junction bases not matched to a gene: 8. Germline values: CDR1 SGDLS, CDR2 YYNGEE. CDR3 coding DNA: TGTGCCAGCAGCCTCGCGGGAGGAGGAGCAGATACGCAGTATTTT. This translates into CASSLAGGGADTQYF.

In this sample, this clonotype turned up a few times. The CDR3 DNA sequence: TGTGCCAGCAGTTTATCCGGCCCTCCCAATGAGCAGTTCTTC. It yields the protein CASSLSGPPNEQFF. The chain employs TRBV27 and TRBJ2-1; D not resolved. CDR1 is MNHEY and CDR2 is SMNVEV in the germline V gene (reference sequence). V was clipped by 0 bases and J by 6 bases, with 9 bases between them. CDR3 length: 14 amino acids.

This clonotype has more than one count but fewer than ten. The rearrangement links TRBV10-3 to TRBJ1-1; 9 positions match TRBD1. The CDR3 consists of 19 residues. Germline CDR1 and CDR2: ENHRY and SYGVKD. V lost 2 bases to trimming and J lost 3 bases; unmatched junction nucleotides: 16. CDR3 loop: CAISEAGSRTGDLDTEAFF. The CDR3, as DNA: TGTGCCATCAGTGAGGCAGGGAGTCGGACAGGGGATCTCGACACTGAAGCTTTCTTT.

This clonotype was found many times. V is TRBV20-1 and J is TRBJ1-2, with D hard to call. Germline V gene sequence: CDR1 DFQATT, CDR2 SNEGSKA (reference sequence). The CDR3 runs to 11 residues. With 5 bases removed from V and 8 bases from J, the gap between germline ends came to 12 bases. The chain's CDR3 is CSAPVGSGYTF. DNA of the CDR3: TGCAGTGCTCCCGTGGGTAGCGGCTACACCTTC.

This chain connects TRBV2 to TRBJ2-5, with 9 positions matching TRBD2. Trimming cost V 3 bases and J 5 bases; bases outside gene matches: 7. CDR1 SNHLY and CDR2 FYNNEI come from the germline V gene. The CDR3 is 15 amino acids. The CDR3 sequence: CASSDGGRAGETQYF. The CDR3 coding sequence is TGTGCCAGCAGTGATGGCGGGAGGGCCGGGGAGACCCAGTACTTC.